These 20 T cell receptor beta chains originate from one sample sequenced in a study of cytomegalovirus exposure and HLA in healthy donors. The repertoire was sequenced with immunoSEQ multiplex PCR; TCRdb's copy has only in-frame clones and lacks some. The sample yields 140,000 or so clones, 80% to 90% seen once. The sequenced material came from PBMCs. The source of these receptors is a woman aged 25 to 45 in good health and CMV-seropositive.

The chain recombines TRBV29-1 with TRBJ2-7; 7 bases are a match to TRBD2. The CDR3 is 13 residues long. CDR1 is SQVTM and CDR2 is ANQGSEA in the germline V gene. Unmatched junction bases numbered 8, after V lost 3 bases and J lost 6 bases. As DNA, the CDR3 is TGCAGCGTTGAGAAAAGTGGCGGGGGCGAGCAGTACTTC. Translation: CSVEKSGGGEQYF.

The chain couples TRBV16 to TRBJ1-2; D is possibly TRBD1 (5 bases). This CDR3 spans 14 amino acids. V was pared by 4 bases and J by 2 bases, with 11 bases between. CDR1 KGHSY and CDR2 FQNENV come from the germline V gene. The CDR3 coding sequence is TGTGCCAGCAGCCTGGCAGGGCCCAACTATGGCTACACCTTC. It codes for CASSLAGPNYGYTF.

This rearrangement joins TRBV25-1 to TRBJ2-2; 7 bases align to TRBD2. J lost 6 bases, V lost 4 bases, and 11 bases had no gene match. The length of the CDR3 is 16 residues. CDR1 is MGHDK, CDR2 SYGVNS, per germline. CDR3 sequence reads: CASSVLGGSIPGELFF. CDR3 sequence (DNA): TGTGCCAGCAGTGTTTTGGGCGGGAGTATACCCGGGGAGCTGTTTTTT.

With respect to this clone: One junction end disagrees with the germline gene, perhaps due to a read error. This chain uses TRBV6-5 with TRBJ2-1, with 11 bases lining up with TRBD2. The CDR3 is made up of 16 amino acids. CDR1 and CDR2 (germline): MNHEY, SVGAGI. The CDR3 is CASRYLAGGLNNEQFF. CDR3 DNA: TGTGCCAGCAGATACTTAGCGGGAGGGTTGAACAATGAGCAGTTCTTC.

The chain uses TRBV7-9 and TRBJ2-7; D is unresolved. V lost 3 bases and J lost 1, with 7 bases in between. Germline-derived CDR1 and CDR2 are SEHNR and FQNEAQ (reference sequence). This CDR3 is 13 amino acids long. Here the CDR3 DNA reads TGTGCCAGCAGCTTCGGTGGTTCCTACGAGCAGTACTTC. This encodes CASSFGGSYEQYF.

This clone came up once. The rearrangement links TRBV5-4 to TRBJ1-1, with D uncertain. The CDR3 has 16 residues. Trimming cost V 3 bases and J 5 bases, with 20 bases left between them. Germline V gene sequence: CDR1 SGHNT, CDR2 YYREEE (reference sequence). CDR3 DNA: TGTGCCAGCAGCTCCACTCCTGACATTCGACATACTGAAGCTTTCTTT. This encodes CASSSTPDIRHTEAFF.

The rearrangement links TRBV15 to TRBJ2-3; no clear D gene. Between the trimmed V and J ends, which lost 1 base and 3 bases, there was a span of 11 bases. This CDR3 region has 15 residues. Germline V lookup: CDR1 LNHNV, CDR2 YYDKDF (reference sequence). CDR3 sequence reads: CATSRGGMATDTQYF. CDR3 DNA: TGTGCCACCAGCAGAGGCGGTATGGCGACAGATACGCAGTATTTT.

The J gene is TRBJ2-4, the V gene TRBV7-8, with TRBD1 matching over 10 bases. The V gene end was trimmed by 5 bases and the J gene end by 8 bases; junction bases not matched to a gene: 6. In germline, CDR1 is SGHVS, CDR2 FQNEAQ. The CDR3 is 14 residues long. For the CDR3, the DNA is TGTGCCAGCAGCCCGGGGACAGGGGTGGACATTCAGTACTTC. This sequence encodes CASSPGTGVDIQYF.

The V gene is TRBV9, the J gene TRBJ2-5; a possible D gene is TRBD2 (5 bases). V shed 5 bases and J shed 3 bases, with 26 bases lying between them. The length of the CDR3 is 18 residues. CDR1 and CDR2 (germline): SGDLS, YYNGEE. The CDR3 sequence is CASSKAARKGGGEETQYF. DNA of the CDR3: TGTGCCAGCAGTAAAGCGGCGAGGAAAGGAGGCGGCGAAGAGACCCAGTACTTC.

The CDR3 bases are TGCGCCAGCAGCTCGACAGGGTTCCTGAACACTGAAGCTTTCTTT. Its protein is CASSSTGFLNTEAFF. The rearrangement links TRBV5-1 to TRBJ1-1; TRBD1 aligns across 7 bases. CDR3 length: 15 residues. The J segment lost 0 bases and the V segment lost 3 bases, leaving 5 bases of the junction unmatched. CDR1 and CDR2 (germline): SGHRS, YFSETQ.

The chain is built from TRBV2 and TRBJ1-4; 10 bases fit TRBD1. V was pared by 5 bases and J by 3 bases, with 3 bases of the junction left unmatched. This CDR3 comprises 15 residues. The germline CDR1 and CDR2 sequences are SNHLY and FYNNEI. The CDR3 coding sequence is TGTGCCAGCAGTAGGGACAGGGGCCCTAATGAAAAACTGTTTTTT. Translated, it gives CASSRDRGPNEKLFF. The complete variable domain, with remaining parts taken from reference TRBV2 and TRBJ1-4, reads EPEVTQTPSHQVTQMGQEVILRCVPISNHLYFYWYRQILGQKVEFLVSFYNNEISEKSEIFDDQFSVERPDGSNFTLKIRSTKLEDSAMYFCASSRDRGPNEKLFFGSGTQLSVL.

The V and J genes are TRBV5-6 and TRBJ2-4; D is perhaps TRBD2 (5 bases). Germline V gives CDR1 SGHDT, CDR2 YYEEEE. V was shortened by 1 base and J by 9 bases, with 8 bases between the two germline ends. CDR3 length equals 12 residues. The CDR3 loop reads CASSLPAGIQYF. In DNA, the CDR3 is TGTGCCAGCAGCTTGCCGGCGGGCATTCAGTACTTC.

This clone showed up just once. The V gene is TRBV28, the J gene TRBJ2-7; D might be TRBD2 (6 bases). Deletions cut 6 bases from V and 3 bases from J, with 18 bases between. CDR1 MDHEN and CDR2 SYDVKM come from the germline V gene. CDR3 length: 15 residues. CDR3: CASSNSGEADYEQYF. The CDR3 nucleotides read TGTGCCAGCAGCAATTCGGGGGAGGCAGACTACGAGCAGTACTTC.

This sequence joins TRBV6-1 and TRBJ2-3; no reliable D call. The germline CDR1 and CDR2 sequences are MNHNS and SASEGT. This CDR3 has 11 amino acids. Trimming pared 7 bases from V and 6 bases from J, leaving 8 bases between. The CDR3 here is CASTARDTQYF. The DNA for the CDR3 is TGTGCCAGCACCGCGAGGGATACGCAGTATTTT.

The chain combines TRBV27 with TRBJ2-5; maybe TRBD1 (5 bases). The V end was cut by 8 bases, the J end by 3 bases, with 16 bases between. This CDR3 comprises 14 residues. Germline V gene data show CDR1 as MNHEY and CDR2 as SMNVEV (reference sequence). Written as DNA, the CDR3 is TGTGCCAGCTGGGCGCAGAGCAGGGAAGAGACCCAGTACTTC. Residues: CASWAQSREETQYF.

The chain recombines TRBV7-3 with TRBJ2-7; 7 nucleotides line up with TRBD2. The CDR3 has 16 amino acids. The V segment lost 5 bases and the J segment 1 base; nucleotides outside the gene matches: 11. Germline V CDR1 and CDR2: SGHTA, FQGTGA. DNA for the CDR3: TGTGCCAGCAGCCCATACTGCGGGAGAAAGTCCTACGAGCAGTACTTC. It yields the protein CASSPYCGRKSYEQYF.

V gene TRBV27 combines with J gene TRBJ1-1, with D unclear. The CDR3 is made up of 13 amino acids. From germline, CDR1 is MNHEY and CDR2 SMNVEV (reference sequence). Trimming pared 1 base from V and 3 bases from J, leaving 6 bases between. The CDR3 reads CASSLFRYTEAFF. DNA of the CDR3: TGTGCCAGCAGTTTATTCAGGTACACTGAAGCTTTCTTT.

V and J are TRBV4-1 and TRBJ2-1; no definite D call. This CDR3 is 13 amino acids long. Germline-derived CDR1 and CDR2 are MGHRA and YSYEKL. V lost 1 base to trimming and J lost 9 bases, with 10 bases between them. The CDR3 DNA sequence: TGCGCCAGCAGCCAAGTAGTGAGGTCTGAGCAGTTCTTC. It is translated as CASSQVVRSEQFF.

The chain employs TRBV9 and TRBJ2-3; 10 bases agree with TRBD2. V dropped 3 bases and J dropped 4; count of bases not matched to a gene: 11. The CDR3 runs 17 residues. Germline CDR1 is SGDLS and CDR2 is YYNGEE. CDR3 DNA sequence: TGTGCCAGCAGCGACCGGACTAGCGGAGCGGGGGCAGATACGCAGTATTTT. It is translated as CASSDRTSGAGADTQYF.

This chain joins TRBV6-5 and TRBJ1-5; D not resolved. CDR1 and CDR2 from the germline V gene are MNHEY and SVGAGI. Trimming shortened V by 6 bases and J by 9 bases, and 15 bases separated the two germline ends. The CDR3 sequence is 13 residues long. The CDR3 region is CASSRRTGWPQHF. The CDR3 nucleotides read TGTGCCAGCAGCCGAAGGACGGGATGGCCCCAGCATTTT.